This T cell receptor (beta chain) was captured by sequencing in a study of radiotherapy plus CTLA-4 blockade in lung cancer. V dropped 5 bases and J dropped 4; count of bases not matched to a gene: 7. The CDR3 extends over 15 amino acids. Germline loops: CDR1 SNHLY, CDR2 FYNNEI. Measured with immunoSEQ multiplex PCR; TCRdb has only the in-frame clones, and not every one. This table holds 80,000 or so clones, under 90% found once. The receptor comes from a human donor with non-small cell lung cancer who had stable disease on radiotherapy plus ipilimumab. Material: peripheral blood, obtained from a patient treated with radiotherapy plus ipilimumab. The chain links TRBV2 to TRBJ1-2; 10 bases align to TRBD1. The CDR3, as DNA: TGTGCCAGCAGTTTGGGACAGGGGCTAAGCTATGGCTACACCTTC. Translating it yields CASSLGQGLSYGYTF.